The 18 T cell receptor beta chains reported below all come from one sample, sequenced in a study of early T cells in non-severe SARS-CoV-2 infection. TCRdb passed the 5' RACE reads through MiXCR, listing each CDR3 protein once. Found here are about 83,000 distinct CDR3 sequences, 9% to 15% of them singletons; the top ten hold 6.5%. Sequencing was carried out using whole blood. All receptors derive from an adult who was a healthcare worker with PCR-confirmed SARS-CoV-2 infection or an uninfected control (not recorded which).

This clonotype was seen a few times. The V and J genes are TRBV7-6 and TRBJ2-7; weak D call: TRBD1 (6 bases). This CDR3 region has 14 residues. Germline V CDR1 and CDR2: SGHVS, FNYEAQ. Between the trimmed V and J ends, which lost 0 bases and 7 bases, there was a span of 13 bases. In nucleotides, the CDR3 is TGTGCCAGCAGCTTAGCGGGGTCAGGGGATGAGCAGTACTTC. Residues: CASSLAGSGDEQYF.

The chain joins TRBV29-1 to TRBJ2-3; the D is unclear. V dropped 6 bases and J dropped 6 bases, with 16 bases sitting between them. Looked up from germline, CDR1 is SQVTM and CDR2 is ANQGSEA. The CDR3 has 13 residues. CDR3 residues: CSVTGLTMDTQYF. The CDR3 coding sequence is TGCAGCGTGACCGGGCTCACCATGGATACGCAGTATTTT.

CDR3 region: CAWSILSQETQYF. CDR3 nucleotides: TGTGCCTGGAGTATACTATCACAAGAGACCCAGTACTTC. This sequence joins TRBV30 and TRBJ2-5; D unclear. V was pared by 2 bases and J by 2 bases, with 9 bases between. The CDR3 consists of 13 residues. Germline assignment: CDR1 GTSNPN and CDR2 SVGIG (reference sequence).

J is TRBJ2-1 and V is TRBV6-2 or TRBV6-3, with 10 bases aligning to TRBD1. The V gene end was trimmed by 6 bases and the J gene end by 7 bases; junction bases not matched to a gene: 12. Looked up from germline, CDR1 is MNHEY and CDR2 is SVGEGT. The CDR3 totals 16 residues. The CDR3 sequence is CASRILRDRGSNEQFF. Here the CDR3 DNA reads TGTGCCAGCAGAATACTTCGGGACAGGGGATCGAATGAGCAGTTCTTC.

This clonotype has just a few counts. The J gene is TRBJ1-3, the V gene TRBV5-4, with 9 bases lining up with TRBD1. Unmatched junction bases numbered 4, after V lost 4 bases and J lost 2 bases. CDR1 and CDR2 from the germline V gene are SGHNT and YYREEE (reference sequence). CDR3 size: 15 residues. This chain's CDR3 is CASSHRTGAGNTIYF. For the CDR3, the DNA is TGTGCCAGCAGCCATCGGACAGGGGCTGGAAACACCATATATTTT.

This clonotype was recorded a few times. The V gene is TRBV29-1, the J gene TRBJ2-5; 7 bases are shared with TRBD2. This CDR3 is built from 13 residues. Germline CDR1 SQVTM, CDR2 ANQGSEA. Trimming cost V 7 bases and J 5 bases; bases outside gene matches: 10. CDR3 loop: CSASLTSVETQYF. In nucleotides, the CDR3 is TGCAGCGCTTCCCTTACTAGCGTCGAGACCCAGTACTTC.

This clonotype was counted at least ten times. The DNA for the CDR3 is TGTGCCAGCAGCCCGAAGAACGGGGAGCTGTTTTTT. Protein: CASSPKNGELFF. This rearrangement joins TRBV7-9 to TRBJ2-2; no firm D call. CDR1 and CDR2 from the germline V gene are SEHNR and FQNEAQ (reference sequence). Trimming shortened V by 5 bases and J by 7 bases, and 8 bases separated the two germline ends. The CDR3 is made up of 12 amino acids.

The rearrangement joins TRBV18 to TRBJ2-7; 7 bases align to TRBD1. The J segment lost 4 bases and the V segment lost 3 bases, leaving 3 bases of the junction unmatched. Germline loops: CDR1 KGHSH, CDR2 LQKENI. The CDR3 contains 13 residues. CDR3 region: CASSPAGGYEQYF. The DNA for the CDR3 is TGTGCCAGCTCACCGGCAGGGGGATACGAGCAGTACTTC.

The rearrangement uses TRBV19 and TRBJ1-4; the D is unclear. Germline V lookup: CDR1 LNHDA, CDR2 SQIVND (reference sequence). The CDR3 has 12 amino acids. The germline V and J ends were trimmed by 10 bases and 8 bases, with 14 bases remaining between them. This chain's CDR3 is CATNKVGEKLFF. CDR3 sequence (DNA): TGTGCCACCAACAAGGTCGGCGAAAAACTGTTTTTT.

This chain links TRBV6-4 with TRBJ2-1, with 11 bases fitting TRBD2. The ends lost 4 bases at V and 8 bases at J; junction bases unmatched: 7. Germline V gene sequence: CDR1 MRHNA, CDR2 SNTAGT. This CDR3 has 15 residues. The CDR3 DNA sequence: TGTGCCAGCAGTGGCTTTAGCGGGAGGGCCCATGAGCAGTTCTTC. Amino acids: CASSGFSGRAHEQFF.

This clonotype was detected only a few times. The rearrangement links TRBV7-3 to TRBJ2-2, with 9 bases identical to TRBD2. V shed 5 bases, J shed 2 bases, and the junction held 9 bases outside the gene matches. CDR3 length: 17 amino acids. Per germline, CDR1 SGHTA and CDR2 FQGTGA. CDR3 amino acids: CASSRDPGLANTGELFF. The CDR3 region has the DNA TGTGCCAGCAGCCGTGATCCGGGACTAGCAAACACCGGGGAGCTGTTTTTT.

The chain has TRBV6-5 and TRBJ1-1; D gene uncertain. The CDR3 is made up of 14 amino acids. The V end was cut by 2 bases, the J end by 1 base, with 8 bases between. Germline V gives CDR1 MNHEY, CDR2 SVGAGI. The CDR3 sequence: CASSYGDENTEAFF. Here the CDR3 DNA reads TGTGCCAGCAGTTACGGGGATGAGAACACTGAAGCTTTCTTT.

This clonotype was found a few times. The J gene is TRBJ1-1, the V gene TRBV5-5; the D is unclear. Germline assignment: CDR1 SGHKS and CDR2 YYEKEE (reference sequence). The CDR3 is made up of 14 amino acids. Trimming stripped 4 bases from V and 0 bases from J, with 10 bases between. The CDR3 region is CASSRELMNTEAFF. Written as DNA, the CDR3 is TGTGCCAGCAGCCGGGAGCTAATGAACACTGAAGCTTTCTTT.

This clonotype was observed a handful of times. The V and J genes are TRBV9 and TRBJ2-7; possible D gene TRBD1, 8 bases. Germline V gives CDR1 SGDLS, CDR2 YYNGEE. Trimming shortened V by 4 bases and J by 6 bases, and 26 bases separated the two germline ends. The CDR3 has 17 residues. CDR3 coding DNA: TGTGCCAGCAGCCCCAGGGGAGGGGCAGGGGGCGAGTCCGAGCAGTACTTC. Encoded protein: CASSPRGGAGGESEQYF.

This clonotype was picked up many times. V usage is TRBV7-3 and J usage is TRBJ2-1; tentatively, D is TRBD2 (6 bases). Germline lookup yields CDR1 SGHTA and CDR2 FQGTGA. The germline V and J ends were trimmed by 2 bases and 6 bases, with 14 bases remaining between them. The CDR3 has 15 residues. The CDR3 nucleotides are TGTGCCAGCAGCTTAGGAGGGCTCCCCAGCAATGAGCAGTTCTTC. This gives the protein CASSLGGLPSNEQFF.

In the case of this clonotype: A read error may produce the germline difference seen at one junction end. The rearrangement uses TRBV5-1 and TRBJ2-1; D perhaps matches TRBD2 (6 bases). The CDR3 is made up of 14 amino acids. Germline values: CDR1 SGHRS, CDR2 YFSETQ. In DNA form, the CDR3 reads TGCACCAGCAGCTTGGCCTTCGCGGGAAATGAGCAGTTCTTC. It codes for CTSSLAFAGNEQFF.

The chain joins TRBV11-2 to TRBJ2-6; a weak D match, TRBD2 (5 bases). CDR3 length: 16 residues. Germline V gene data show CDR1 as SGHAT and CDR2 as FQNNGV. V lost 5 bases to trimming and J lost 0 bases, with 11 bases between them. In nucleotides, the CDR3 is TGTGCCAGCAGCAGCGGACTGGGCTCTGGGGCCAACGTCCTGACTTTC. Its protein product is CASSSGLGSGANVLTF.

As DNA, the CDR3 is TGCGCCAGCAGCCAGGGTGCTGAAGCTTTCTTT. This sequence encodes CASSQGAEAFF. The rearrangement uses TRBV4-1 and TRBJ1-1; unclear D gene. The CDR3 extends over 11 amino acids. The V gene lost 3 bases and the J gene lost 6 bases, with 5 bases spanning the gap. Germline assignment: CDR1 MGHRA and CDR2 YSYEKL.